The 22 T cell receptor beta chains below were found in one sample sequenced in a study of blood T cell repertoires in COVID-19. Measured with immunoSEQ multiplex PCR; TCRdb has only the in-frame clones, and not every one. There are more than 85,000 clones in the sample; roughly 80% occur only once, and approximately 4.2% lies in the top ten. Sequencing used peripheral blood. Receptor source: a human donor in a cohort sampled during active or convalescent COVID-19.

This clone was seen once. The CDR3 DNA follows: TGTGCCAGTAGTATAGAACTGGGCACCTATGGCTACACCTTC. Translated: CASSIELGTYGYTF. The rearrangement uses TRBV19 and TRBJ1-2; unclear D gene. V lost 0 bases and J 4 bases, leaving 9 bases between the germline ends. Germline CDR1 reads LNHDA; CDR2 reads SQIVND (reference sequence). The CDR3 runs to 14 residues. Drawing the rest from reference TRBV19 and TRBJ1-2, the complete variable domain is DGGITQSPKYLFRKEGQNVTLSCEQNLNHDAMYWYRQDPGQGLRLIYYSQIVNDFQKGDIAEGYSVSREKKESFPLTVTSAQKNPTAFYLCASSIELGTYGYTFGSGTRLTVV.

V and J are TRBV7-8 and TRBJ1-5, with D perhaps TRBD1 (6 bases). The V gene's germline CDR1 is SGHVS and CDR2 FQNEAQ. This CDR3 region has 16 residues. The V and J ends lost 9 bases and 0 bases respectively, with 18 bases between them. CDR3 protein: CASKEGGQLSNQPQHF. CDR3 DNA sequence: TGTGCCAGTAAAGAAGGAGGACAGCTTAGCAATCAGCCCCAGCATTTT.

The J gene is TRBJ2-7, the V gene TRBV28; 7 bases map to TRBD1. The ends lost 3 bases at V and 7 bases at J; junction bases unmatched: 15. The germline gives CDR1 MDHEN, CDR2 SYDVKM. This CDR3 is 16 amino acids long. CDR3 protein: CASSFTGQLNQREQYF. The CDR3 DNA sequence: TGTGCCAGCAGTTTTACGGGACAGCTCAATCAAAGGGAGCAGTACTTC.

For the CDR3, the DNA is TGTGCCAGCAGGGCAGGGGGAACTAATAATTCACCCCTCCACTTT. Amino acid sequence: CASRAGGTNNSPLHF. The chain has TRBV27 and TRBJ1-6, with 7 bases fitting TRBD1. J gave up 5 bases and V 6 bases, and 7 bases lay outside the gene matches. Per the germline V gene, CDR1 is MNHEY and CDR2 is SMNVEV (reference sequence). The CDR3 consists of 15 residues.

This clone has just one count. This chain connects TRBV3-1 (or the pseudogene TRBV3-2) to TRBJ2-3; the D gene is possibly TRBD1 (6 bases). The CDR3 sequence is 16 residues long. The V and J ends lost 5 bases and 0 bases respectively, with 15 bases between them. Germline CDR1 reads LGHDT; CDR2 reads YNNKEL (reference sequence). CDR3: CASSVTGSLSTDTQYF. The CDR3 DNA follows: TGTGCCAGCAGCGTAACAGGGAGTCTTAGCACAGATACGCAGTATTTT.

This clone was seen only a few times. The rearrangement uses TRBV19 and TRBJ2-7, with D possibly being TRBD2 (6 bases). The CDR3 extends over 11 amino acids. Germline V gives CDR1 LNHDA, CDR2 SQIVND (reference sequence). V was trimmed by 9 bases and J by 13 bases, leaving 19 bases between them. Here the CDR3 DNA reads TGTGCCAGCAGTGGTAACTCGGGAGAATACTTC. This translates into CASSGNSGEYF.

The chain employs TRBV6-1 and TRBJ1-5; unclear D gene. The CDR3 is 14 amino acids. With 4 bases removed from V and 3 bases from J, the gap between germline ends came to 10 bases. Germline V gene data show CDR1 as MNHNS and CDR2 as SASEGT. In nucleotides, the CDR3 is TGTGCCAGCAGTGCAGCTTGGGCCAATCAGCCCCAGCATTTT. Protein: CASSAAWANQPQHF.

The chain uses TRBV29-1 and TRBJ2-3; D might be TRBD1 (5 bases). Germline V CDR1 and CDR2: SQVTM, ANQGSEA. The V gene lost 4 bases and the J gene lost 7 bases, with 15 bases spanning the gap. This CDR3 comprises 13 residues. The CDR3 loop is CSVGLGPENTQYF. CDR3 in DNA: TGCAGCGTTGGATTGGGGCCCGAGAATACGCAGTATTTT.

Remarks on this clone: The sample carries other DNA sequences with the same CDR3. The CDR3 nucleotides are TGTGCCAGCACCTTGGACAGGGTGGGAGGCTACACCTTC. Its translation: CASTLDRVGGYTF. This chain connects TRBV28 to TRBJ1-2; 8 nucleotides match TRBD1. Germline V gene data show CDR1 as MDHEN and CDR2 as SYDVKM. There are 13 residues in the CDR3. V was pared by 7 bases and J by 8 bases, with 9 bases of the junction left unmatched.

This clone was found a few times. V and J are TRBV18 and TRBJ1-2; 7 nucleotides match TRBD1. This CDR3 has 15 residues. Looked up from germline, CDR1 is KGHSH and CDR2 is LQKENI. The J segment lost 0 bases and the V segment lost 4 bases, leaving 5 bases of the junction unmatched. Here the CDR3 DNA reads TGTGCCAGCTCACTTGACAGGGCGGCTAACTATGGCTACACCTTC. It translates to CASSLDRAANYGYTF.

The genes are TRBV2 and TRBJ2-1, with 12 bases identical to TRBD2. The CDR3 extends over 16 amino acids. From germline, CDR1 is SNHLY and CDR2 FYNNEI. Trimming cost V 3 bases and J 8 bases; bases outside gene matches: 8. The CDR3 here is CASSELGLAGRDEQFF. The CDR3 DNA is TGTGCCAGCAGTGAGCTCGGACTAGCGGGAAGGGATGAGCAGTTCTTC.

The V call is TRBV27, the J call TRBJ1-4; TRBD1 matches at 11 bases. The CDR3 is 15 residues long. V lost 5 bases and J lost 7; bases outside the gene matches: 6. Germline CDR1 and CDR2: MNHEY and SMNVEV (reference sequence). The DNA of the CDR3 is TGTGCCAGCAGTCTCCGGGACAGGGGGGGTGAAAAACTGTTTTTT. It yields the protein CASSLRDRGGEKLFF.

This chain joins TRBV24-1 and TRBJ2-1; the match to TRBD1 covers 8 bases. The germline V gene encodes CDR1 KGHDR and CDR2 SFDVKD. With V trimmed by 2 bases and J by 9 bases, 5 bases remained unmatched. The CDR3 loop spans 14 amino acids. The CDR3 DNA sequence: TGTGCCACCAGTGATTCGGACAGGGTGGGTGAGCAGTTCTTC. Protein: CATSDSDRVGEQFF.

This chain uses TRBV7-2 with TRBJ2-4; 9 nucleotides agree with TRBD2. The trim removed 3 bases at V and 0 bases at J, leaving 12 bases unmatched. Germline CDR1 SGHTA, CDR2 FQGNSA. CDR3 length: 19 amino acids. CDR3 nucleotides: TGTGCCAGCAGCTTCGGGACAGTGAGTAGCGGGAGAGCCAAAAACATTCAGTACTTC. It is translated as CASSFGTVSSGRAKNIQYF.

The rearrangement uses TRBV2 and TRBJ1-5; D ambiguous. CDR1 is SNHLY, CDR2 FYNNEI, per germline. V was cut by 4 bases and J by 5 bases, with 12 bases left in between. This CDR3 has 14 amino acids. The CDR3 loop reads CASSARSGDQPQHF. In DNA form, the CDR3 reads TGTGCCAGCAGTGCCCGGTCGGGAGATCAGCCCCAGCATTTT.

V usage is TRBV5-4 and J usage is TRBJ1-1; TRBD1 matches at 7 bases. The CDR3 has 16 residues. Looked up from germline, CDR1 is SGHNT and CDR2 is YYREEE (reference sequence). With V trimmed by 0 bases and J by 1 base, 6 bases remained unmatched. CDR3 sequence reads: CASSLAHRGENTEAFF. In DNA, the CDR3 is TGTGCCAGCAGCTTGGCACACAGGGGAGAGAACACTGAAGCTTTCTTT.

On this clone itself: The sample carries other DNA sequences with the same CDR3. V and J are TRBV3-1 (or the pseudogene TRBV3-2) and TRBJ1-2, with TRBD1 matching over 8 bases. CDR1 is LGHDT and CDR2 is YNNKEL in the germline V gene (reference sequence). CDR3 size: 13 residues. The trim removed 4 bases at V and 2 bases at J, leaving 0 bases unmatched. CDR3: CASSRQGNYGYTF. The DNA of the CDR3 is TGTGCCAGCAGCCGACAGGGGAACTATGGCTACACCTTC.

The V gene is TRBV6-5, the J gene TRBJ1-5, with a tentative D call TRBD1 (5 bases). The CDR3 length is 15 residues. Germline V gives CDR1 MNHEY, CDR2 SVGAGI. V dropped 2 bases and J dropped 0 bases, with 8 bases sitting between them. DNA for the CDR3: TGTGCCAGCAGTTACCCGGGGGGTAGCAATCAGCCCCAGCATTTT. It yields the protein CASSYPGGSNQPQHF.

The chain couples TRBV4-3 to TRBJ1-5; TRBD1 matches at 7 bases. CDR3 size: 13 residues. Germline CDR1 LGHNA, CDR2 YSLEER. V lost 5 bases and J lost 5; bases outside the gene matches: 3. DNA for the CDR3: TGCGCCAGCAGCGGGACAGTGGATCAGCCCCAGCATTTT. It translates to CASSGTVDQPQHF.

This sequence joins TRBV3-1 (or the pseudogene TRBV3-2) and TRBJ2-7; D gene unclear. CDR1 and CDR2 (germline): LGHDT, YNNKEL (reference sequence). V lost 6 bases to trimming and J lost 6 bases, with 9 bases between them. The CDR3 contains 11 residues. The CDR3 reads CASSVGIEQYF. The CDR3 DNA reads TGTGCCAGCAGTGTCGGTATCGAGCAGTACTTC.

This clone was found a few times. The chain couples TRBV29-1 to TRBJ2-1; 12 bases are a match to TRBD1. Germline CDR1 SQVTM, CDR2 ANQGSEA. V lost 4 bases and J lost 6; bases outside the gene matches: 10. The CDR3 runs 16 residues. The CDR3 here is CSVASRGTGGFNEQFF. The CDR3 coding sequence is TGCAGCGTTGCGAGTAGGGGGACAGGGGGCTTCAATGAGCAGTTCTTC.

The chain recombines TRBV6-5 with TRBJ2-3; D uncertain. The V end was cut by 4 bases, the J end by 3 bases, with 5 bases between. The V gene's germline CDR1 is MNHEY and CDR2 SVGAGI. CDR3 length: 12 residues. The CDR3 DNA sequence: TGTGCCAGCAGTTTCGGGACAGATACGCAGTATTTT. As protein: CASSFGTDTQYF.